Below, one TCR beta chain is given with its context. The germline gives CDR1 WNHNN, CDR2 SYGVQD (reference sequence). This CDR3 spans 14 amino acids. V trimming: 6 bases; J trimming: 6 bases; junction bases outside the gene matches: 11. These data are taken from a study of blood T cell repertoires in COVID-19. Libraries were prepared by immunoSEQ multiplex PCR; TCRdb keeps only in-frame clonotypes and omits some of them. Among some 510,000 clones, 88% were seen once, and the ten largest hold 1.8%. The J gene is TRBJ2-7, the V gene TRBV10-1; the match to TRBD2 covers 7 bases. Sequencing used PBMCs or T cells enriched from blood (not recorded which). This receptor was taken from a woman aged 40 to 55 who had recovered from COVID-19. The CDR3 bases are TGCGCCAGCAGGGCCGGGCGGGAGAGGATCGAGCAGTACTTC. Translated: CASRAGRERIEQYF.